This TCR beta chain was recovered during a study of cytomegalovirus exposure and HLA in healthy donors. The CDR3 has 13 residues. Germline V gene sequence: CDR1 SNHLY, CDR2 FYNNEI. The V end was cut by 4 bases, the J end by 7 bases, with 11 bases between. PCR amplification relied on 60 Vbeta primers (plus 13 Jbeta primers). The method was immunoSEQ multiplex PCR; TCRdb's version includes in-frame clones alone and lacks a portion of them. The repertoire holds about 140,000 clones, roughly four fifths seen once, with approximately 1.5% in the top ten. The J gene is TRBJ2-1, the V gene TRBV2; perhaps TRBD1 as D (5 bases). The sequence was obtained from a man under 40 in good health and CMV-seropositive. Specimen: PBMCs. For the CDR3, the DNA is TGTGCCAGCAGTGCAGGGATCGGTAATGAGCAGTTCTTC. It translates to CASSAGIGNEQFF.